These T cell receptor beta chains were read from a single sample in a study of T cells in Graves' hyperthyroidism and ophthalmopathy. TCRdb itself ran the multiplex PCR reads through MiXCR, one entry per CDR3 protein. The table lists 640,000 or so distinct CDR3 sequences, about 14% of them singletons. The sample was blood. These receptors were obtained from a woman aged 40 to 50 with Graves' ophthalmopathy. The conserved cysteine and the conserved F or W are not part of the CDR3 here. The D gene is left open where the match is weak. Clone size appears in some rows only: once, few, many, or a class for an expanded clone.

v_gene: TRBV2; abundance: many; j_gene: TRBJ2-7; d_gene: -; CDR3aa: ASSEFQNSYEQY
v_gene: TRBV12-5; abundance: few; j_gene: TRBJ2-7; d_gene: -; CDR3aa: ASGLVGPGFPYEQY
v_gene: TRBV20-1; abundance: few; j_gene: TRBJ1-5; d_gene: TRBD1; CDR3aa: SALSRDREGQPQH
v_gene: TRBV5-1; abundance: -; j_gene: TRBJ2-7; d_gene: TRBD2; CDR3aa: ASSLLGGSNPLYEQY
v_gene: TRBV4-2; abundance: many; j_gene: TRBJ2-5; d_gene: -; CDR3aa: ASSQDRGWETQY
v_gene: TRBV28; abundance: -; j_gene: TRBJ2-2; d_gene: TRBD2; CDR3aa: ASIGPHGLAGDRGELF
v_gene: TRBV2; abundance: -; j_gene: TRBJ2-4; d_gene: TRBD1; CDR3aa: ASSADRAPPKNIQY
v_gene: TRBV6-1; abundance: many; j_gene: TRBJ2-2; d_gene: TRBD2; CDR3aa: ASRGAGEVGELF
v_gene: TRBV12-3/TRBV12-4; abundance: -; j_gene: TRBJ2-5; d_gene: TRBD2; CDR3aa: ASSLPRTSGIVTQY
v_gene: TRBV19; abundance: -; j_gene: TRBJ2-7; d_gene: TRBD2; CDR3aa: ASSPFSGTPYEQY
v_gene: TRBV20-1; abundance: few; j_gene: TRBJ2-7; d_gene: TRBD2; CDR3aa: SARDAWSSGIYEQY
v_gene: TRBV9; abundance: few; j_gene: TRBJ2-5; d_gene: TRBD1; CDR3aa: ASSPWDRSQETQY
v_gene: TRBV7-9; abundance: -; j_gene: TRBJ1-1; d_gene: -; CDR3aa: ASSSTGSNTEAF
v_gene: TRBV2; abundance: many; j_gene: TRBJ1-1; d_gene: -; CDR3aa: ASTRVENTEAF